This TCR beta chain was sequenced during a study of blood T cell repertoires in COVID-19. Study information: COVID-19 samples, acute and convalescent, were from the United States, Italy and Spain. Nucleic acid was either cDNA or gDNA, and it came from T cells, B-cell-depleted T cells, or PBMCs.

In the original workflow: From reference gene primer amplification, estimates of nucleated cell counts were derived. Profiled with immunoSEQ multiplex PCR; TCRdb holds only in-frame clones, not every one. That table is the source of V, J and clone size, and D and trimming were worked out from the DNA. Of 100,000 or so clones in the sample, approximately 62% were seen once. The CDR3 is 14 residues long. The TCR originated in an elderly man with acute or convalescent COVID-19. The V call is TRBV1, the J call TRBJ2-7; TRBD1, as called in the table, went unchecked against the DNA. TRBV1 is flagged as a pseudogene. Sequencing used peripheral blood. The CDR3 protein is CTSSLGTTIYEQYF. The CDR3 DNA sequence: TGCACCAGCAGCCTTGGGACAACTATATACGAGCAGTACTTC.